These 22 T cell receptor beta chains were all obtained from the same sample, sequenced in a study of blood T cell repertoires in COVID-19. The repertoire was sequenced with immunoSEQ multiplex PCR; TCRdb's copy has only in-frame clones and lacks some. Of 45,000 to 55,000 clones in the sample, roughly two thirds are singletons; the top ten hold 8.5% to 9%. Sequencing input: peripheral blood. The receptors stem from a woman between 70 and 85 years old with acute or convalescent COVID-19.

The chain uses TRBV7-9 and TRBJ2-5; TRBD1 matches 8 bases. This CDR3 contains 13 residues. Germline values: CDR1 SEHNR, CDR2 FQNEAQ (reference sequence). The V segment lost 7 bases and the J segment 5 bases; nucleotides outside the gene matches: 6. CDR3 DNA: TGTGCCAGCACCCCAGGGGGCGGGGAGACCCAGTACTTC. It specifies CASTPGGGETQYF. Looking up the rest from reference TRBV7-9 and TRBJ2-5 gives the full variable domain: DTGVSQNPRHKITKRGQNVTFRCDPISEHNRLYWYRQTLGQGPEFLTYFQNEAQLEKSRLLSDRFSAERPKGSFSTLEIQRTEQGDSAMYLCASTPGGGETQYFGPGTRLLVL.

The count of this clone is one. The gene calls are TRBV6-5 and TRBJ2-7, with 9 bases that match TRBD2. V was pared by 5 bases and J by 7 bases, with 9 bases of the junction left unmatched. This CDR3 spans 14 amino acids. Germline lookup yields CDR1 MNHEY and CDR2 SVGAGI. The CDR3 DNA is TGTGCCAGCAGTCGCGGGGGGGGTGTGTTAGAGCAGTACTTC. As protein: CASSRGGGVLEQYF.

The genes are TRBV28 and TRBJ2-7, with TRBD2 matching over 10 bases. Germline V gives CDR1 MDHEN, CDR2 SYDVKM. Trimming cost V 4 bases and J 0 bases; bases outside gene matches: 6. The CDR3 length is 16 residues. The CDR3 region has the DNA TGTGCCAGCAGTTCCCCCCTAGCGGGGGTCTCCTACGAGCAGTACTTC. This gives the protein CASSSPLAGVSYEQYF.

Regarding this clone: Relative to the germline gene, one junction end is altered; a read error may explain this. The chain links TRBV3-1 (or the pseudogene TRBV3-2) to TRBJ2-3; D may be TRBD2 (5 bases). Germline V CDR1 and CDR2: LGHDT, YNNKEL (reference sequence). The CDR3 has 15 residues. The CDR3 here is CASSQVFASTDTQYF. CDR3 in DNA: TGTGCCAGCAGCCAAGTTTTCGCTAGCACGGATACGCAGTATTTT.

V usage is TRBV19 and J usage is TRBJ2-3; D gene ambiguous. In germline, CDR1 is LNHDA, CDR2 SQIVND (reference sequence). This CDR3 is built from 15 residues. V was pared by 6 bases and J by 2 bases, with 15 bases between. The CDR3 coding sequence is TGTGCCAGTAGGCAGGCGAACAGACCCACAGATACGCAGTATTTT. Translating gives CASRQANRPTDTQYF. Full variable domain (missing parts from reference TRBV19 and TRBJ2-3): DGGITQSPKYLFRKEGQNVTLSCEQNLNHDAMYWYRQDPGQGLRLIYYSQIVNDFQKGDIAEGYSVSREKKESFPLTVTSAQKNPTAFYLCASRQANRPTDTQYFGPGTRLTVL.

The rearrangement uses TRBV5-5 and TRBJ2-5; D may be TRBD2 (6 bases). Germline values: CDR1 SGHKS, CDR2 YYEKEE (reference sequence). V was pared by 2 bases and J by 4 bases, with 18 bases between. The CDR3 totals 16 residues. The CDR3 sequence: CASSLYGWRDGETQYF. The CDR3 DNA reads TGTGCCAGCAGCTTATACGGCTGGAGGGACGGAGAGACCCAGTACTTC.

This clone was counted only a few times. V usage is TRBV18 and J usage is TRBJ1-1; D unresolved. V gave up 6 bases and J gave up 0 bases, with 5 bases separating them. Per the germline V gene, CDR1 is KGHSH and CDR2 is LQKENI. This CDR3 is 12 amino acids long. As DNA, the CDR3 is TGTGCCAGCTCCGGGATGAACACTGAAGCTTTCTTT. Translating it yields CASSGMNTEAFF.

The gene calls are TRBV3-1 (or the pseudogene TRBV3-2) and TRBJ2-1; 8 nucleotides line up with TRBD1. CDR1 LGHDT and CDR2 YNNKEL come from the germline V gene (reference sequence). This CDR3 region has 16 residues. V gave up 1 base and J gave up 5 bases; unmatched junction bases: 7. For the CDR3, the DNA is TGTGCCAGCAGCCAAGGGACAGGGAGGTATGACAATGAGCAGTTCTTC. It encodes CASSQGTGRYDNEQFF.

There are a few counts of this clone. The CDR3 here is CASSLMDRGEPQHF. In DNA, the CDR3 is TGTGCCAGCAGTTTAATGGACAGGGGCGAGCCCCAGCATTTT. This chain uses TRBV28 with TRBJ1-5; TRBD1 matches 9 bases. Trimming at V came to 2 bases and at J to 8 bases, leaving 4 bases not matched to a gene. Per the germline V gene, CDR1 is MDHEN and CDR2 is SYDVKM. The CDR3 extends over 14 amino acids.

This clone has just a few counts. The V and J genes are TRBV3-1 (or the pseudogene TRBV3-2) and TRBJ2-5, with a tentative D call TRBD1 (5 bases). This CDR3 spans 14 amino acids. Germline values: CDR1 LGHDT, CDR2 YNNKEL (reference sequence). The V gene lost 2 bases and the J gene lost 2 bases, with 9 bases spanning the gap. This CDR3 is CASSQLSGQETQYF. The CDR3 bases are TGTGCCAGCAGCCAACTATCAGGGCAAGAGACCCAGTACTTC.

The V call is TRBV18, the J call TRBJ1-2; 8 bases match TRBD1. This CDR3 has 15 amino acids. Unmatched junction bases numbered 8, after V lost 2 bases and J lost 6 bases. Germline CDR1 and CDR2: KGHSH and LQKENI. CDR3 nucleotides: TGTGCCAGCTCACCAACCGGACAGGGCCATCATGGCTACACCTTC. Its translation: CASSPTGQGHHGYTF.

The V and J genes are TRBV6-5 and TRBJ2-7, with TRBD1 matching over 9 bases. Germline CDR1 reads MNHEY; CDR2 reads SVGAGI. The CDR3 spans 13 residues. J was trimmed by 3 bases and V by 7 bases; bases with no gene match: 4. DNA of the CDR3: TGTGCCAGCACCCGACAGGGGGGCTACGAGCAGTACTTC. Translating gives CASTRQGGYEQYF.

This clone was observed a handful of times. The chain links TRBV18 to TRBJ1-1; D remains unclear. Trimming stripped 3 bases from V and 3 bases from J, with 11 bases between. The length of the CDR3 is 14 residues. Per the germline V gene, CDR1 is KGHSH and CDR2 is LQKENI. CDR3 DNA: TGTGCCAGCTCACCGATGGGGAGGGACACTGAAGCTTTCTTT. This encodes CASSPMGRDTEAFF.

The chain has TRBV12-3 or TRBV12-4 and TRBJ2-1, with TRBD2 identical over 10 bases. The V gene end was trimmed by 6 bases and the J gene end by 10 bases; junction bases not matched to a gene: 3. The CDR3 has 12 amino acids. The DNA of the CDR3 is TGTGCCAGCAGGGGTAGCGGGGGGGAGCAGTTCTTC. Its protein is CASRGSGGEQFF.

This clone was counted only a few times. The J gene is TRBJ2-7, the V gene TRBV19; tentatively, D is TRBD2 (6 bases). Germline V CDR1 and CDR2: LNHDA, SQIVND (reference sequence). CDR3 length: 15 amino acids. With 2 bases removed from V and 6 bases from J, the gap between germline ends came to 17 bases. CDR3 amino acids: CASSIQGHGGSEQYF. In nucleotides, the CDR3 is TGTGCCAGTAGTATACAGGGTCATGGAGGGTCCGAGCAGTACTTC.

The rearrangement links TRBV28 to TRBJ1-4; the D gene is possibly TRBD1 (6 bases). V gave up 6 bases and J gave up 3 bases, with 11 bases separating them. Germline V gene data show CDR1 as MDHEN and CDR2 as SYDVKM. The CDR3 runs to 14 residues. In nucleotides, the CDR3 is TGTGCCAGCAGCCAGACAGGCCCTAATGAAAAACTGTTTTTT. This encodes CASSQTGPNEKLFF.

Only a few counts were recorded for this clone. The same CDR3 is also encoded by other DNA sequences in this sample. The chain uses TRBV7-6 and TRBJ1-2, with D possibly TRBD1 on 6 matching bases. This CDR3 contains 14 residues. V was pared by 5 bases and J by 4 bases, with 14 bases between. Germline CDR1 and CDR2: SGHVS and FNYEAQ. CDR3 loop: CASSPAGGGYGYTF. The DNA for the CDR3 is TGTGCCAGCAGCCCGGCGGGGGGCGGCTATGGCTACACCTTC.

V usage is TRBV7-2 and J usage is TRBJ2-2; 8 bases map to TRBD1. This CDR3 is built from 15 residues. The germline CDR1 and CDR2 sequences are SGHTA and FQGNSA. V was clipped by 6 bases and J by 3 bases; unmatched bases: 6. CDR3 sequence: CASSIRGLDTGELFF. The CDR3 DNA reads TGTGCCAGCAGTATCAGGGGGCTCGACACCGGGGAGCTGTTTTTT.

The gene calls are TRBV5-1 and TRBJ2-3; D unclear. The CDR3 spans 14 residues. Germline V gene lookup returns CDR1 SGHRS and CDR2 YFSETQ. V lost 3 bases, J lost 5 bases, and 13 bases lay in between. The CDR3 spells CASSSAERGDTQYF. For the CDR3, the DNA is TGCGCCAGCAGCTCTGCCGAAAGAGGAGATACGCAGTATTTT.

The chain carries TRBV27 and TRBJ1-2, with 10 bases that match TRBD1. The CDR3 spans 15 residues. Germline V gives CDR1 MNHEY, CDR2 SMNVEV (reference sequence). Trimming at V came to 3 bases and at J to 5 bases, leaving 6 bases not matched to a gene. Written as DNA, the CDR3 is TGTGCCAGCAGTTTGGGGGGGACAGGGGAATATGGCTACACCTTC. This codes for CASSLGGTGEYGYTF.

This clone was detected ten times or more. This chain links TRBV3-1 (or the pseudogene TRBV3-2) with TRBJ1-2, with D possibly being TRBD1 (6 bases). V was cut by 5 bases and J by 4 bases, with 17 bases left in between. The CDR3 has 15 residues. Germline V gene data show CDR1 as LGHDT and CDR2 as YNNKEL (reference sequence). The CDR3 loop is CASSEGAGGVYGYTF. CDR3 bases: TGTGCCAGCAGCGAAGGGGCGGGGGGCGTCTATGGCTACACCTTC.

This chain links TRBV28 with TRBJ1-2, with a weak D call TRBD1 (6 bases). CDR3 size: 14 residues. Per germline, CDR1 MDHEN and CDR2 SYDVKM. Trimming took 5 bases from V and 4 from J, leaving 14 bases between them. In DNA form, the CDR3 reads TGTGCCAGCAGTCGACGACAGGATTTCTATGGCTACACCTTC. It specifies CASSRRQDFYGYTF.